Below, 13 T cell receptor beta chains from the same sample are listed, as sequenced in a study of T cells in Graves' hyperthyroidism and ophthalmopathy. RNA transcripts yielded amplified TCR beta CDR3 regions. HTBI primers were the set used in a first-round RT-PCR of the TCR CDR3. TCRdb re-analysed the multiplex PCR reads in MiXCR, keeping a single row per CDR3 protein. Of hundreds of thousands of distinct CDR3 sequences in the sample, around 13% were seen once. Input material: blood. These receptors were obtained from a woman aged 40-49 years with Graves' ophthalmopathy.

This clonotype was detected ten times or more. The rearrangement joins TRBV13 to TRBJ1-2; D perhaps matches TRBD1 (5 bases). CDR1 PRHDT and CDR2 FYEKMQ come from the germline V gene (reference sequence). With 2 bases removed from V and 3 bases from J, the gap between germline ends came to 22 bases. The CDR3 runs to 18 residues. The DNA of the CDR3 is TGTGCCAGCAGCTTAACCTCGGGGCTGGGTAAGGATGACTATGGCTACACCTTC. Residues: CASSLTSGLGKDDYGYTF.

The chain combines TRBV5-1 with TRBJ2-7; TRBD2 matches 12 bases. Germline CDR1 SGHRS, CDR2 YFSETQ. The length of the CDR3 is 15 residues. Trimming at V came to 6 bases and at J to 1 base, leaving 5 bases not matched to a gene. Here the CDR3 reads CASTLTSGGSYEQYF. The CDR3 DNA reads TGCGCCAGCACTTTGACTAGCGGGGGTTCCTACGAGCAGTACTTC. Combining the CDR3 with reference TRBV5-1 and TRBJ2-7 gives the whole variable domain KAGVTQTPRYLIKTRGQQVTLSCSPISGHRSVSWYQQTPGQGLQFLFEYFSETQRNKGNFPGRFSGRQFSNSRSEMNVSTLELGDSALYLCASTLTSGGSYEQYFGPGTRLTVT.

The chain joins TRBV5-1 to TRBJ2-2; D assignment may be TRBD1 or TRBD2 (6 bases each). CDR3 length: 14 amino acids. V shed 4 bases and J shed 4 bases, with 11 bases lying between them. The germline CDR1 and CDR2 sequences are SGHRS and YFSETQ. The CDR3 spells CASSTWGATGELFF. CDR3 bases: TGCGCCAGCAGCACGTGGGGGGCCACCGGGGAGCTGTTTTTT.

This clonotype was picked up many times. The CDR3 nucleotides read TGCAGTGCTAGACATCCCCAGTTGTTACAGCAGTACTTC. It translates to CSARHPQLLQQYF. This chain links TRBV20-1 with TRBJ2-7; no clear D gene. The V gene lost 2 bases and the J gene lost 8 bases, with 16 bases spanning the gap. CDR1 is DFQATT, CDR2 SNEGSKA, per germline (reference sequence). The CDR3 runs 13 residues.

There are many counts of this clonotype. This chain joins TRBV2 and TRBJ1-5; D unclear. Germline V CDR1 and CDR2: SNHLY, FYNNEI. V was trimmed by 5 bases and J by 6 bases, leaving 11 bases between them. The CDR3 is made up of 13 amino acids. CDR3 in amino acids: CASSNTWSQPQHF. CDR3 nucleotide sequence: TGTGCCAGCAGTAATACATGGAGTCAGCCCCAGCATTTT.

This clonotype came up a few times. The J gene is TRBJ2-5, the V gene TRBV6-2 or TRBV6-3; 9 nucleotides align to TRBD2. Germline CDR1 MNHEY, CDR2 SVGEGT. This CDR3 has 15 residues. V lost 6 bases and J lost 9; bases outside the gene matches: 14. In DNA form, the CDR3 reads TGTGCCAGCAGCCACCCCCGCGGGGGGGCGGCGGCCCAGTACTTC. Translating it yields CASSHPRGGAAAQYF.

In DNA form, the CDR3 reads TGCGCCAGCAGCCCTTGGGAGTCGAACACCGGGGAGCTGTTTTTT. Translated, it gives CASSPWESNTGELFF. This chain links TRBV4-1 with TRBJ2-2; D perhaps matches TRBD2 (5 bases). The V gene's germline CDR1 is MGHRA and CDR2 YSYEKL. The length of the CDR3 is 15 residues. Deletions cut 4 bases from V and 0 bases from J, with 9 bases between.

The chain links TRBV29-1 to TRBJ1-1; 11 bases fit TRBD1. Germline lookup yields CDR1 SQVTM and CDR2 ANQGSEA. The CDR3 length is 15 residues. Trimming at V came to 4 bases and at J to 2 bases, leaving 6 bases not matched to a gene. In DNA form, the CDR3 reads TGCAGCGTTGCCGGGACAGGGGGTGGAAACACTGAAGCTTTCTTT. Protein sequence: CSVAGTGGGNTEAFF.

This clonotype has ten or more counts. The chain joins TRBV9 to TRBJ1-2; 8 bases match TRBD1. This CDR3 is built from 16 residues. Trimming removed 2 bases from V and 0 bases from J; junction bases left unmatched: 6. Germline loops: CDR1 SGDLS, CDR2 YYNGEE. CDR3 DNA: TGTGCCAGCAGCGTCTCAGGGGGCGCTTCTAACTATGGCTACACCTTC. As protein: CASSVSGGASNYGYTF.

Many counts were recorded for this clonotype. The chain uses TRBV28 and TRBJ2-7; D unresolved. The CDR3 runs to 14 residues. CDR1 MDHEN and CDR2 SYDVKM come from the germline V gene. Trimming took 6 bases from V and 4 from J, leaving 16 bases between them. CDR3 DNA: TGTGCCAGCAGCCCGACGGACGGCCTGTACGAGCAGTACTTC. It translates to CASSPTDGLYEQYF.

The table lists this clonotype with many counts. The J gene is TRBJ1-5, the V gene TRBV12-3 or TRBV12-4; TRBD1 might be the D (5 bases). Deletions cut 0 bases from V and 9 bases from J, with 18 bases between. The CDR3 has 16 amino acids. The CDR3 sequence is CASSLALQGSPMPQHF. The CDR3 DNA reads TGTGCCAGCAGTTTAGCGCTCCAGGGTTCGCCCATGCCCCAGCATTTT.

This clonotype has a count of ten or more. The rearrangement links TRBV28 to TRBJ2-3; possibly TRBD1 for D (6 bases). Germline V lookup: CDR1 MDHEN, CDR2 SYDVKM. This CDR3 is 15 amino acids long. V was cut by 3 bases and J by 3 bases, with 13 bases left in between. The CDR3 DNA reads as TGTGCCAGCAGTTTTGGGGGCTGGGAGACAGATACGCAGTATTTT. Translation: CASSFGGWETDTQYF.

Many counts were recorded for this clonotype. This sequence joins TRBV27 and TRBJ2-7, with D perhaps matching TRBD1 or TRBD2 (6 bases each). The germline V gene encodes CDR1 MNHEY and CDR2 SMNVEV (reference sequence). This CDR3 has 15 residues. V lost 1 base and J 2 bases, leaving 12 bases between the germline ends. CDR3 sequence (DNA): TGTGCCAGCAGTTTATTGGGGGGCCTACCCTACGAGCAGTACTTC. Protein product: CASSLLGGLPYEQYF.